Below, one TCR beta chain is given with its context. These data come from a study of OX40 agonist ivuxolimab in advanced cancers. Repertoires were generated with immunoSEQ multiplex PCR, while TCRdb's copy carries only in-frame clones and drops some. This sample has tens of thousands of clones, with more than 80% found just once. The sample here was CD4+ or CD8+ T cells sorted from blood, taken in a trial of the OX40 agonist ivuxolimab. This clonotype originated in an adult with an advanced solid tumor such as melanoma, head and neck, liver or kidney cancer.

CDR3 in amino acids: CASSALLGRERTGELFF. CDR3 DNA: TGCGCCAGCAGTGCTCTCCTTGGCAGGGAGAGGACCGGGGAGCTGTTTTTT. This chain uses TRBV10-2 with TRBJ2-2, with D possibly being TRBD1 or TRBD2 (5 bases each). The CDR3 contains 17 residues. V was pared by 4 bases and J by 5 bases, with 20 bases between. Per the germline V gene, CDR1 is WSHSY and CDR2 is SAAADI.